This TCR beta chain emerged from a study of T cells in Graves' hyperthyroidism and ophthalmopathy. General study points: Most clonotypes expanded in thyroid above 0.001 were likewise present in blood.

RNA transcripts served as the template for amplifying TCR beta CDR3 regions. The HTBI primer set served for first-round RT-PCR of the TCR CDR3. TCRdb itself ran the multiplex PCR reads through MiXCR, one entry per CDR3 protein. The repertoire has approximately 270,000 distinct CDR3 sequences, just over 14% of them found once; the top ten carry about an eighth. This clonotype was observed a handful of times. Its target is not known. The germline V gene has CDR1 LNHDA and CDR2 SQIVND (reference sequence). J was trimmed by 2 bases and V by 6 bases; bases with no gene match: 14. CDR3 length equals 17 residues.

This chain uses TRBV19 with TRBJ2-3, with 7 nucleotides matching TRBD1. What was sequenced was blood. The sequence came from a woman in her 40s with Graves' hyperthyroidism that later progressed to Graves' ophthalmopathy. The CDR3 sequence is CASSLRRTGSITDTQYF. In DNA form, the CDR3 reads TGTGCCAGTAGCCTAAGACGGACAGGTTCGATCACAGATACGCAGTATTTT.